This passage covers 21 T cell receptor beta chains from one sample sequenced in a study of shared clonotypes between healthy human individuals. Positive CCR7 selection of CD45RO-negative cells yielded the naive CD8 cells, and terminally differentiated effector memory CD45RA+ cells were excluded. Produced via immunoSEQ multiplex PCR; TCRdb's table is partial and in-frame only. The sample has about 2,100,000 clones, 93% seen once. What was sequenced was naive CD8+ T cells from PBMCs. These receptors came from a man between 18 and 35 years old in good health. Some clones in this sample may be carry-over from other donors' samples.

The chain uses TRBV10-3 and TRBJ2-7; D possibly corresponds to TRBD1 (5 bases). Deletions cut 3 bases from V and 3 bases from J, with 12 bases between. The CDR3 is 14 amino acids. The germline V gene has CDR1 ENHRY and CDR2 SYGVKD. The CDR3 bases are TGTGCCATCAGTGACGAACAGGCCGTCTACGAGCAGTACTTC. Its protein is CAISDEQAVYEQYF.

The chain recombines TRBV6-6 with TRBJ1-3; D unclear. The V end lost 7 bases, the J end lost 2 bases, and 18 bases lay between the germline ends. The CDR3 is made up of 16 amino acids. Germline CDR1 is MNHNY and CDR2 is SVGAGI (reference sequence). CDR3 DNA sequence: TGTGCCAGCATCGGATTGGGGTCGGCGCCTGGAAACACCATATATTTT. As protein: CASIGLGSAPGNTIYF.

The genes are TRBV7-8 and TRBJ2-7; tentatively, D is TRBD1 (5 bases). Trimming cost V 3 bases and J 0 bases, with 12 bases left between them. The CDR3 runs to 15 residues. Germline loops: CDR1 SGHVS, CDR2 FQNEAQ. The CDR3 DNA sequence: TGTGCCAGCAGCTTTTCACCAGGGCCCTCCTACGAGCAGTACTTC. This encodes CASSFSPGPSYEQYF.

The chain has TRBV29-1 and TRBJ2-3; 7 positions agree with TRBD1. The V and J ends lost 7 bases and 7 bases, in that order; junction bases with no gene match: 5. CDR3 length: 11 residues. Germline loops: CDR1 SQVTM, CDR2 ANQGSEA. CDR3 DNA: TGCAGCGGGACAGGACCGAATACGCAGTATTTT. Its protein product is CSGTGPNTQYF.

This clone came up once. V gene TRBV19 combines with J gene TRBJ2-2, with D possibly TRBD2 on 5 matching bases. The CDR3 sequence is 16 residues long. V lost 6 bases and J 1 base, leaving 15 bases between the germline ends. Germline-derived CDR1 and CDR2 are LNHDA and SQIVND (reference sequence). CDR3 in DNA: TGTGCCAGTAGACGGAGGACGGAAAGGAACACCGGGGAGCTGTTTTTT. This translates into CASRRRTERNTGELFF.

V gene TRBV27 combines with J gene TRBJ1-5, with D unresolved. Trimming cost V 4 bases and J 6 bases, with 7 bases left between them. CDR3 length: 12 residues. Per germline, CDR1 MNHEY and CDR2 SMNVEV (reference sequence). In nucleotides, the CDR3 is TGTGCCAGCAGTTCCTTCGGTCAGCCCCAGCATTTT. Its translation: CASSSFGQPQHF.

Notes on this clone: Other DNA sequences from this sample encode an identical CDR3 as well. This rearrangement joins TRBV5-6 to TRBJ2-2; D is unclear. The germline V gene has CDR1 SGHDT and CDR2 YYEEEE. The ends were cut back, 0 bases at V and 4 bases at J, with 4 bases in the middle. The CDR3 length is 13 residues. CDR3 DNA sequence: TGTGCCAGCAGCTTGGTGGGCACCGGGGAGCTGTTTTTT. This sequence encodes CASSLVGTGELFF.

The chain links TRBV4-1 to TRBJ2-1, with no clear D. Between the trimmed V and J ends, which lost 2 bases and 10 bases, there was a span of 15 bases. The germline V gene encodes CDR1 MGHRA and CDR2 YSYEKL. The CDR3 has 14 amino acids. CDR3 DNA: TGCGCCAGCAGCCAATTAGGCTCAGTATTCGAGCAGTTCTTC. This translates into CASSQLGSVFEQFF.

The rearrangement joins TRBV7-9 to TRBJ2-3; unclear D gene. The V gene lost 4 bases and the J gene lost 2 bases, with 7 bases spanning the gap. The CDR3 spans 13 residues. Germline-derived CDR1 and CDR2 are SEHNR and FQNEAQ (reference sequence). CDR3 in DNA: TGTGCCAGCAGCTCCGCGTTCACAGATACGCAGTATTTT. As protein: CASSSAFTDTQYF.

V gene TRBV9 combines with J gene TRBJ2-7; 9 positions match TRBD2. Unmatched junction bases numbered 8, after V lost 0 bases and J lost 7 bases. CDR3 size: 15 residues. The germline V gene has CDR1 SGDLS and CDR2 YYNGEE. CDR3 region: CASSVESSGILEQYF. The CDR3 region has the DNA TGTGCCAGCAGCGTAGAATCTAGCGGGATATTAGAGCAGTACTTC.

The V and J genes are TRBV29-1 and TRBJ2-2, with 8 bases that match TRBD1. CDR1 and CDR2 from the germline V gene are SQVTM and ANQGSEA. There are 14 residues in the CDR3. V lost 7 bases to trimming and J lost 6 bases; unmatched junction nucleotides: 10. CDR3: CSASGTGLPGELFF. The CDR3 coding sequence is TGCAGCGCCTCCGGGACAGGTCTCCCCGGGGAGCTGTTTTTT.

The chain recombines TRBV9 with TRBJ2-7; 7 positions agree with TRBD1. Germline values: CDR1 SGDLS, CDR2 YYNGEE. The CDR3 is made up of 14 amino acids. The V and J ends lost 4 bases and 6 bases, in that order; junction bases with no gene match: 10. DNA of the CDR3: TGTGCCAGCAGCACAGGGGTTGGCGGCGGCGAGCAGTACTTC. Residues: CASSTGVGGGEQYF.

This clone was picked up one time. This chain links TRBV11-2 with TRBJ1-1; D not resolved. Trimming left V 5 bases short and J 1 base short, with 20 bases between. Looked up from germline, CDR1 is SGHAT and CDR2 is FQNNGV. This CDR3 contains 17 residues. The CDR3, as DNA: TGTGCCAGCAGCCTGACCCCGAGGTGGGCGGAGAACACTGAAGCTTTCTTT. Encoded protein: CASSLTPRWAENTEAFF.

This chain joins TRBV19 and TRBJ1-2, with D unclear. This CDR3 has 12 residues. V lost 4 bases to trimming and J lost 4 bases, with 7 bases between them. In germline, CDR1 is LNHDA, CDR2 SQIVND (reference sequence). The CDR3 region is CASSTRGYGYTF. Here the CDR3 DNA reads TGTGCCAGTAGTACCCGAGGCTATGGCTACACCTTC. Variable domain in full (rest from reference TRBV19 and TRBJ1-2): DGGITQSPKYLFRKEGQNVTLSCEQNLNHDAMYWYRQDPGQGLRLIYYSQIVNDFQKGDIAEGYSVSREKKESFPLTVTSAQKNPTAFYLCASSTRGYGYTFGSGTRLTVV.

This rearrangement joins TRBV11-2 to TRBJ2-6; the D gene is possibly TRBD2 (6 bases). Trimming removed 4 bases at V and 3 bases at J, with 10 bases between. CDR1 is SGHAT and CDR2 is FQNNGV in the germline V gene. CDR3 length equals 15 residues. DNA of the CDR3: TGTGCCAGCAGCTGGGGGGTTGGTGGGGCCAACGTCCTGACTTTC. It specifies CASSWGVGGANVLTF.

The V call is TRBV9, the J call TRBJ1-4, with D uncertain. Germline loops: CDR1 SGDLS, CDR2 YYNGEE. Trimming removed 0 bases from V and 4 bases from J, with 13 bases in between. The CDR3 is made up of 16 amino acids. CDR3: CASSVGAPRGNEKLFF. The CDR3 nucleotides read TGTGCCAGCAGCGTAGGCGCCCCACGGGGTAATGAAAAACTGTTTTTT.

The sample holds one count of this clone. The J gene is TRBJ2-7, the V gene TRBV6-4; perhaps TRBD2 as D (5 bases). Germline loops: CDR1 MRHNA, CDR2 SNTAGT. V dropped 3 bases and J dropped 10 bases, with 13 bases sitting between them. The CDR3 length is 12 residues. The CDR3 nucleotides read TGTGCCAGCAGTGAAGGCAGACGGGAACAGTACTTC. It translates to CASSEGRREQYF.

This chain links TRBV6-5 with TRBJ2-5; perhaps D is TRBD1 or TRBD2 (6 bases each). The CDR3 has 14 amino acids. From germline, CDR1 is MNHEY and CDR2 SVGAGI. V lost 6 bases to trimming and J lost 5 bases, with 16 bases between them. The CDR3 DNA is TGTGCCAGCAGCCCCCTGACGGGGGCCGAGACCCAGTACTTC. Translation: CASSPLTGAETQYF.

This chain connects TRBV5-1 to TRBJ2-7; the D is unclear. Germline CDR1 and CDR2: SGHRS and YFSETQ. This CDR3 contains 12 residues. The germline V and J ends were trimmed by 4 bases and 0 bases, with 5 bases remaining between them. The CDR3 is CASSASSYEQYF. CDR3 nucleotide sequence: TGCGCCAGCAGCGCTAGCTCCTACGAGCAGTACTTC.

This chain links TRBV6-1 with TRBJ2-7; tentatively, D is TRBD1 (5 bases). The CDR3 totals 13 residues. CDR1 and CDR2 from the germline V gene are MNHNS and SASEGT. The V end was cut by 8 bases, the J end by 3 bases, with 14 bases between. This CDR3 reads CASLGAYLYEQYF. The DNA of the CDR3 is TGTGCCAGCTTAGGGGCCTACCTCTACGAGCAGTACTTC.

CDR3 sequence reads: CASSLPWDNQETQYF. The CDR3, as DNA: TGTGCCAGCAGTCTCCCCTGGGACAATCAAGAGACCCAGTACTTC. This chain uses TRBV28 with TRBJ2-5; tentative D call: TRBD1 (6 bases). This CDR3 spans 15 amino acids. The V gene lost 5 bases and the J gene lost 2 bases, with 15 bases spanning the gap. The germline V gene encodes CDR1 MDHEN and CDR2 SYDVKM.